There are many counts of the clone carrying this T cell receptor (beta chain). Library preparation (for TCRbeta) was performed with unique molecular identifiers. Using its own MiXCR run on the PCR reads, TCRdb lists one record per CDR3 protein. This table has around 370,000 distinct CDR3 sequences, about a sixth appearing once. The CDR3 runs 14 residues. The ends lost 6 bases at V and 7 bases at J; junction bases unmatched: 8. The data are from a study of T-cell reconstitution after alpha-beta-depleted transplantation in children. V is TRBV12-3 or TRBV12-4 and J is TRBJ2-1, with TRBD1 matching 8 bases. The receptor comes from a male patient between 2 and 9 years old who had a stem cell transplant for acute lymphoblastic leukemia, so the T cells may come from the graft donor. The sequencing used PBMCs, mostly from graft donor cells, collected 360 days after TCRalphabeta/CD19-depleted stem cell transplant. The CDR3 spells CASRGGQGRNEQFF. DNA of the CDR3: TGTGCCAGCAGGGGAGGACAGGGCCGTAATGAGCAGTTCTTC.